The present entry profiles one T cell receptor beta chain with its context. This specimen belongs to a study of blood T cell repertoires in COVID-19. Profiled with immunoSEQ multiplex PCR; TCRdb holds only in-frame clones, not every one. This sample has under 250,000 clones, with approximately 87% found just once. The CDR3 runs 13 residues. V was trimmed by 5 bases and J by 7 bases, leaving 13 bases between them. Looked up from germline, CDR1 is SEHNR and CDR2 is FQNEAQ (reference sequence). The clonotype was recovered from a woman aged 70 to 79 with active or convalescent COVID-19. The V and J genes are TRBV7-9 and TRBJ2-3, with D unresolved. The sample was peripheral blood. CDR3 residues: CASSPTEPHTQYF. CDR3 nucleotide sequence: TGTGCCAGCAGCCCCACGGAGCCCCATACGCAGTATTTT. Combining the CDR3 with reference TRBV7-9 and TRBJ2-3 gives the whole variable domain DTGVSQNPRHKITKRGQNVTFRCDPISEHNRLYWYRQTLGQGPEFLTYFQNEAQLEKSRLLSDRFSAERPKGSFSTLEIQRTEQGDSAMYLCASSPTEPHTQYFGPGTRLTVL.